This T cell receptor beta chain stems from a study of OX40 agonist ivuxolimab in advanced cancers. The wider study: Ivuxolimab, which patients received intravenously every 2 weeks, was dosed at 0.01 to 10 mg/kg.

Per the germline V gene, CDR1 is ENHRY and CDR2 is SYGVKD. V lost 3 bases and J lost 6, with 18 bases in between. This CDR3 has 15 amino acids. Points from the study as a whole: At doses 0.1 to 3.0 mg/kg, CD4+ and CD8+ clones expanded. The mean number of expanded clones was higher in CD8+ T cells than in CD4+.

Measured with immunoSEQ multiplex PCR; TCRdb has only the in-frame clones, and not every one. Of about 130,000 clones in the sample, about 92% are singletons; the top ten hold roughly 1%. About this clone: Its antigen is not identified.

Blood specimens came from baseline, cycle 4 day 1, and cycle 7 day 1. The TCR sequence derives from an adult with an advanced solid tumor such as melanoma, head and neck, liver or kidney cancer. V is TRBV10-3 and J is TRBJ2-7; weak D call: TRBD2 (5 bases). The input for sequencing was CD4+ or CD8+ T cells sorted from blood, taken in a trial of the OX40 agonist ivuxolimab. The CDR3 loop reads CAISDMGGGFGEQYF. The CDR3 nucleotides read TGTGCCATCAGTGATATGGGCGGAGGATTTGGCGAGCAGTACTTC.